One TCR beta chain is described in this entry. Its cognate antigen is unknown. This table comes from immunoSEQ multiplex PCR, and its TCRdb copy is limited to in-frame clones, with some not included. The sample contains a few million clones, approximately 90% of which appear only once. Per germline, CDR1 SGHTA and CDR2 FQGNSA. The V gene lost 1 base and the J gene lost 10 bases, with 16 bases spanning the gap. The CDR3 extends over 14 amino acids. These data are taken from a study of shared clonotypes between healthy human individuals. Study at large: For every donor, three CD4 naive, three CD4 memory, two CD8 naive and one CD8 memory plates were used. Study results and caveats: Generation probabilities were higher for clonotypes shared across all four sorted-subset donors than for unshared ones.

This sequence was found in a man younger than 35 in good health. The specimen sequenced was naive CD4+ T cells sorted from blood. Described subset: CD45RA+ positively selected. This rearrangement joins TRBV7-2 to TRBJ1-1; perhaps TRBD1 as D (5 bases). The CDR3, as DNA: TGTGCCAGCAGCTTAGATTTAGGGGCCCTTGGAGCTTTCTTT. It translates to CASSLDLGALGAFF.